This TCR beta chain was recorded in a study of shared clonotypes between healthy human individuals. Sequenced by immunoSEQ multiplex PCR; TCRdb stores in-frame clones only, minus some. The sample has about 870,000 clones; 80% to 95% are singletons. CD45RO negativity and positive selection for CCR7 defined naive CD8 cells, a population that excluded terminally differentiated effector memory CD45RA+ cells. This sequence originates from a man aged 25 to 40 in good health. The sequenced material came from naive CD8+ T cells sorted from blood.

In DNA, the CDR3 is TGCGCCAGCAGCTTCCTTTTAGGGACAAACCACGAGCAGTACTTC. It is translated as CASSFLLGTNHEQYF. V is TRBV5-1 and J is TRBJ2-7; possibly TRBD1 for D (6 bases). The CDR3 totals 15 residues. Germline V gene data show CDR1 as SGHRS and CDR2 as YFSETQ. The germline V and J ends were trimmed by 2 bases and 5 bases, with 17 bases remaining between them.